These 8 T cell receptor beta chains were sequenced from one sample in a study of blood T cell repertoires in COVID-19. Using immunoSEQ multiplex PCR, the repertoire was profiled, and TCRdb retains in-frame clones only, with some absent. The sample lists about 80,000 clones, around nine tenths occurring once. The material sequenced was peripheral blood. The receptors come from an elderly woman with active or convalescent COVID-19.

V usage is TRBV14 and J usage is TRBJ2-5; TRBD1 aligns across 8 bases. Germline lookup yields CDR1 SGHDN and CDR2 FVKESK. The trim removed 4 bases at V and 1 base at J, leaving 5 bases unmatched. The length of the CDR3 is 15 residues. The DNA for the CDR3 is TGTGCCAGCAGCCTTGGGACAGGTGCCCAAGAGACCCAGTACTTC. Its translation is CASSLGTGAQETQYF.

Notes on this clone: The sample has other DNA sequences that encode this CDR3 too. The chain has TRBV3-1 (or the pseudogene TRBV3-2) and TRBJ2-3; TRBD1 matches 7 bases. This CDR3 has 15 residues. The V gene end was trimmed by 4 bases and the J gene end by 4 bases; junction bases not matched to a gene: 8. In germline, CDR1 is LGHDT, CDR2 YNNKEL (reference sequence). CDR3 bases: TGTGCCAGCAGCCCACGACAGGGAAGGGCAGATACGCAGTATTTT. Translating it yields CASSPRQGRADTQYF.

This chain links TRBV30 with TRBJ1-6, with unresolved D. This CDR3 contains 13 residues. Trimming shortened V by 2 bases and J by 7 bases, and 9 bases separated the two germline ends. Germline loops: CDR1 GTSNPN, CDR2 SVGIG (reference sequence). As DNA, the CDR3 is TGTGCCTGGAGTTCGACGGAGAATTCACCCCTCCACTTT. The encoded protein is CAWSSTENSPLHF.

This chain joins TRBV27 and TRBJ2-2, with 14 bases aligning to TRBD2. Trimming took 4 bases from V and 3 from J; bases not matched to a gene: 4. Germline CDR1 reads MNHEY; CDR2 reads SMNVEV (reference sequence). The CDR3 runs 17 residues. CDR3 region: CASSSRTSGRHTGELFF. The CDR3 coding sequence is TGTGCCAGCAGTTCCAGGACTAGCGGGAGGCACACCGGGGAGCTGTTTTTT.

The chain uses TRBV18 and TRBJ2-7, with 11 bases identical to TRBD2. J gave up 6 bases and V 2 bases, and 9 bases lay outside the gene matches. The CDR3 totals 16 residues. CDR1 KGHSH and CDR2 LQKENI come from the germline V gene. CDR3 DNA: TGTGCCAGCTCACCATCTCCCGGGACTAGCGGTGGCGAGCAGTACTTC. The encoded protein is CASSPSPGTSGGEQYF.

The V and J genes are TRBV4-3 and TRBJ1-2; D gene uncertain. CDR1 and CDR2 (germline): LGHNA, YSLEER. This CDR3 is 15 amino acids long. With 0 bases removed from V and 5 bases from J, the gap between germline ends came to 13 bases. CDR3 in DNA: TGCGCCAGCAGCCAAGAGCGGGGAAAGAAATATGGCTACACCTTC. Translating it yields CASSQERGKKYGYTF.

This clone came up a few times. The chain has TRBV15 and TRBJ2-5; D is unclear. V was trimmed by 0 bases and J by 2 bases, leaving 7 bases between them. Germline CDR1 reads LNHNV; CDR2 reads YYDKDF (reference sequence). The CDR3 covers 14 residues. The CDR3 sequence is CATSRDRTQETQYF. CDR3 DNA: TGTGCCACCAGCAGAGATCGTACTCAAGAGACCCAGTACTTC.

This sequence joins TRBV3-1 (or the pseudogene TRBV3-2) and TRBJ1-1; unclear D gene. V was pared by 4 bases and J by 2 bases, with 11 bases between. This CDR3 comprises 14 residues. Germline lookup yields CDR1 LGHDT and CDR2 YNNKEL (reference sequence). The CDR3 is CASSLAVANTEAFF. In nucleotides, the CDR3 is TGTGCCAGCAGCCTCGCGGTGGCTAACACTGAAGCTTTCTTT.